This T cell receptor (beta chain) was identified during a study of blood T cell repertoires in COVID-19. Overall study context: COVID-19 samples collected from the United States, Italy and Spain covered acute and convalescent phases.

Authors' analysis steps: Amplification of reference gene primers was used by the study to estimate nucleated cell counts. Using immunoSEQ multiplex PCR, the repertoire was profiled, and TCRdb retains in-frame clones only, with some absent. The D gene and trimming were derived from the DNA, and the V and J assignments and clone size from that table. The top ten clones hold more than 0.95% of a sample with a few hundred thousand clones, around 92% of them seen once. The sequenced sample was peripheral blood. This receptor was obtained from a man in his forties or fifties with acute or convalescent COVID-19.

CDR3 sequence: CASSWTGGNNLDTQYF. CDR3 bases: TGTGCCAGCAGCTGGACAGGGGGCAATAACTTAGATACGCAGTATTTT. The V gene is TRBV5-4, the J gene TRBJ2-3; 11 nucleotides align to TRBD1. V was pared by 3 bases and J by 5 bases, with 8 bases of the junction left unmatched. The CDR3 is made up of 16 amino acids. Germline V gene lookup returns CDR1 SGHNT and CDR2 YYREEE (reference sequence).